This T cell receptor (beta chain) originates from a study of Graves' ophthalmopathy and Graves' hyperthyroidism. Study results and caveats: At 65% to 71% sensitivity and 72% to 75% specificity, the model predicted progression of the ophthalmopathy.

Notes on this clonotype: Its antigen remains unidentified. A read error is likely, as this CDR3 ends without the conserved phenylalanine or tryptophan.

RNA transcripts provided the template for amplifying TCR beta CDR3 regions. After a first-round RT-PCR with HTBI primers, a second-round multiplex PCR was run. Using its own MiXCR run on the multiplex PCR reads, TCRdb lists one record per CDR3 protein. This sample has just over 600,000 distinct CDR3 sequences, with about 24% found just once. Germline lookup yields CDR1 MNHNS and CDR2 SASEGT. The CDR3 runs to 11 residues. Ophthalmopathy absent within 18 months of follow-up marked hyperthyroidism as stable. Hyperthyroidism cases were recent diagnoses of under 2 months' duration in people aged 18 to 65. Fresh peripheral blood (over 9.5 ml) yielded the PBMCs.

The chain recombines TRBV6-1 with TRBJ1-1; D remains unclear. This receptor was identified in a woman between 18 and 29 years old with stable Graves' hyperthyroidism. Some clones in this sample may be carry-over from other donors' samples. The sample consisted of peripheral blood. CDR3 region: CASTEQRRAFY. The CDR3 coding sequence is TGTGCTAGCACTGAACAGAGACGAGCTTTCTAT.